This passage covers 5 T cell receptor beta chains from one sample sequenced in a study of T cell repertoires in cytomegalovirus infection (dated by TCRdb to the late 2010s). Their target antigens are unknown. The meaning of the sample's treatment or condition label: in vitro stimulation with specific CMV peptide epitopes to enrich CMV-specific T cells. The run used an Illumina HiSeq 1500. TCRdb reanalyzed the raw reads on its own, using fastp at Q25 for trimming and MiXCR for clone calling, and kept in-frame beta chains. Every distinct CDR3 protein forms one entry, paired with its most common genes and DNA. Within this sample are about 770,000 distinct CDR3 sequences, with 29% of them counted one time only. Around 12% of the sample rests with the top ten. The sequencing used cultured CD8+ T cells from PBMCs, collected from culture after CMV antigen stimulation. Source of these receptors: a human donor in good health (CMV status not recorded). Some clones in this sample may be carry-over from other donors' samples.

This clonotype was observed a handful of times. This CDR3 is CSATPREAVRVNTQYF. The DNA of the CDR3 is TGCAGTGCTACCCCCCGAGAAGCGGTCAGGGTGAATACGCAGTATTTT. This chain links TRBV20-1 with TRBJ2-3; either TRBD1 or TRBD2 may supply D (5 bases each). Trimming took 4 bases from V and 7 from J, leaving 24 bases between them. CDR1 and CDR2 (germline): DFQATT, SNEGSKA (reference sequence). The CDR3 contains 16 residues.

This clonotype was detected only a few times. V usage is TRBV4-1 and J usage is TRBJ2-1, with 7 bases identical to TRBD1. CDR3 length: 17 amino acids. CDR1 is MGHRA and CDR2 is YSYEKL in the germline V gene. Trimming cost V 4 bases and J 2 bases; bases outside gene matches: 11. CDR3 bases: TGCGCCAGCAGCCCTCCTCCCGGGACAGCCACCTACAATGAGCAGTTCTTC. Its protein is CASSPPPGTATYNEQFF.

This clonotype came up a few times. The chain couples TRBV6-1 to TRBJ1-5, with D possibly TRBD1 on 5 matching bases. The CDR3 is 15 residues long. The germline V gene has CDR1 MNHNS and CDR2 SASEGT. V shed 3 bases and J shed 3 bases, with 12 bases lying between them. The CDR3: CASSDTWGLNQPQHF. The CDR3 nucleotides read TGTGCCAGCAGTGATACATGGGGCCTCAATCAGCCCCAGCATTTT.

There are a few counts of this clonotype. This chain joins TRBV24-1 and TRBJ2-1, with unresolved D. CDR1 and CDR2 from the germline V gene are KGHDR and SFDVKD. V lost 7 bases and J 4 bases, leaving 13 bases between the germline ends. This CDR3 is built from 14 residues. The CDR3 is CATSSTGPYNEQFF. The CDR3 DNA follows: TGTGCCACCAGCAGCACCGGACCTTACAATGAGCAGTTCTTC.

This clonotype has more than one count but fewer than ten. The chain couples TRBV27 to TRBJ1-5, with D maybe TRBD1 (5 bases). Trimming left V 7 bases short and J 7 bases short, with 11 bases between. Germline V gene lookup returns CDR1 MNHEY and CDR2 SMNVEV (reference sequence). The CDR3 has 12 residues. This CDR3 is CASTTGLQPQHF. The CDR3 nucleotides read TGTGCCAGCACCACGGGGCTGCAGCCCCAGCATTTT.